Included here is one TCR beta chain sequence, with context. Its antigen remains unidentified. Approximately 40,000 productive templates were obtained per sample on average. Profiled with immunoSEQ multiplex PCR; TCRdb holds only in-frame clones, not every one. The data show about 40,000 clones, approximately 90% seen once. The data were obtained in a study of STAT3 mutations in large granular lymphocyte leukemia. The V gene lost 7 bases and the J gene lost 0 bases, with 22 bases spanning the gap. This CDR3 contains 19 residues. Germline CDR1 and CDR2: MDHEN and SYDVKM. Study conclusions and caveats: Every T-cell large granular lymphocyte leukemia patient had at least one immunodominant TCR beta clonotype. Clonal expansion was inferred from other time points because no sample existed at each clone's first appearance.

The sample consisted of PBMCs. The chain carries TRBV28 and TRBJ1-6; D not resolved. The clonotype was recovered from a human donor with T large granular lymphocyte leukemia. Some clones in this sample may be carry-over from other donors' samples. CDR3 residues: CASTYRISTLSSYNSPLHF. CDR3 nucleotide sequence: TGTGCCAGCACTTACAGAATTTCTACATTAAGCTCCTATAATTCACCCCTCCACTTT.